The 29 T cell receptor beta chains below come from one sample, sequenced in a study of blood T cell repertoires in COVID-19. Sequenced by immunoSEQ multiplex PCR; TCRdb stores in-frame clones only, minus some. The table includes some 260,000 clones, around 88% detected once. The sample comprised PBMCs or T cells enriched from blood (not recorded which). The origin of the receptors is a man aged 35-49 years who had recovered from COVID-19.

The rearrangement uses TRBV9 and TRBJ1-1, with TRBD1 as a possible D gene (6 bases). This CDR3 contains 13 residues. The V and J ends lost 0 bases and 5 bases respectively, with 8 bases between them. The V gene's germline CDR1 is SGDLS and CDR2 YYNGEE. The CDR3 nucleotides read TGTGCCAGCAGCGTAGGCACAGGGACTGAAGCTTTCTTT. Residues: CASSVGTGTEAFF.

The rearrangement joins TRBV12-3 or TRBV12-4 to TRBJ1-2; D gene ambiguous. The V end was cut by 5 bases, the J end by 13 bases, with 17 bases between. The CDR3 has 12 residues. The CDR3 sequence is CASSRNPGLPTF. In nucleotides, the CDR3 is TGTGCCAGCAGTCGGAACCCGGGTCTTCCCACCTTC.

The CDR3 coding sequence is TGTGCCAGCAGTTTATTAAACAGGGGTAACTATGGCTACACCTTC. Translated, it gives CASSLLNRGNYGYTF. V usage is TRBV28 and J usage is TRBJ1-2; 7 bases are shared with TRBD1. Looked up from germline, CDR1 is MDHEN and CDR2 is SYDVKM. The V gene end was trimmed by 1 base and the J gene end by 1 base; junction bases not matched to a gene: 3. This CDR3 spans 15 amino acids.

CDR3: CASSSQGGVKETQYF. DNA of the CDR3: TGTGCCAGCAGCTCCCAAGGCGGGGTTAAAGAGACCCAGTACTTC. V gene TRBV5-4 combines with J gene TRBJ2-5, with TRBD2 as a possible D gene (6 bases). CDR1 SGHNT and CDR2 YYREEE come from the germline V gene (reference sequence). The CDR3 length is 15 residues. V was clipped by 3 bases and J by 3 bases, with 15 bases between them. Complete variable domain (other parts from reference TRBV5-4 and TRBJ2-5): ETGVTQSPTHLIKTRGQQVTLRCSSQSGHNTVSWYQQALGQGPQFIFQYYREEENGRGNFPPRFSGLQFPNYSSELNVNALELDDSALYLCASSSQGGVKETQYFGPGTRLLVL.

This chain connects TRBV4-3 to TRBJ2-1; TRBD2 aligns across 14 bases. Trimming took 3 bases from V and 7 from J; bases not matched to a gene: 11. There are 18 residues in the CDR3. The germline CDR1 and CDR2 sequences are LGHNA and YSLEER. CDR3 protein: CASSQEPGLAGVRNEQFF. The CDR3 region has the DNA TGCGCCAGCAGCCAGGAACCGGGACTAGCGGGAGTTAGGAATGAGCAGTTCTTC.

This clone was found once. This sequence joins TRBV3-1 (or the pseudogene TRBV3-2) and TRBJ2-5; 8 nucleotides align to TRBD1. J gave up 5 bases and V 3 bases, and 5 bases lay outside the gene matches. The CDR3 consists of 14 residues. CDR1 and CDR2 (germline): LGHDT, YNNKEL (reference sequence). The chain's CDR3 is CASSHTGGAETQYF. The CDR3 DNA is TGTGCCAGCAGCCATACAGGGGGTGCGGAGACCCAGTACTTC.

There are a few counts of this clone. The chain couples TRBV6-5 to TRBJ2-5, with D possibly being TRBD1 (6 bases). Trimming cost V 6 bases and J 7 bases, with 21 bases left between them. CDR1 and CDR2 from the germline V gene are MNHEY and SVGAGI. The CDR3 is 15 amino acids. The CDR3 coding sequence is TGTGCCAGCAGCCCCGAGGACAGTCCTCTCCGGACCCAGTACTTC. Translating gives CASSPEDSPLRTQYF.

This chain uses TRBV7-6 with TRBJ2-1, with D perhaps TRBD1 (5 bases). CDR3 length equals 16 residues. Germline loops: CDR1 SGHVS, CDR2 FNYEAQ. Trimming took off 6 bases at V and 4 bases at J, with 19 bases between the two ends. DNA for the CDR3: TGTGCCAGCAGTCAAAGGGGCTCTTCCCAATACAATGAGCAGTTCTTC. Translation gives CASSQRGSSQYNEQFF.

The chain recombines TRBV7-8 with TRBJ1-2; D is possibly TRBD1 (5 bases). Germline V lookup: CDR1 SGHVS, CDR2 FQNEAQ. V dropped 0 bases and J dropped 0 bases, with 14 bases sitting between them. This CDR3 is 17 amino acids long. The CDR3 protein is CASSLASRGDSNYGYTF. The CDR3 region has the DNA TGTGCCAGCAGCTTAGCCTCGCGGGGGGATTCTAACTATGGCTACACCTTC.

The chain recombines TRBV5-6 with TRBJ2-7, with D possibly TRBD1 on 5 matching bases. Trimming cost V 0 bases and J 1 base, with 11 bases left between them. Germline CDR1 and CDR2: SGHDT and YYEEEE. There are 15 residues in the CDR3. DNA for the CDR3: TGTGCCAGCAGCTTGGTAACGACAGTTTCCTACGAGCAGTACTTC. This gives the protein CASSLVTTVSYEQYF.

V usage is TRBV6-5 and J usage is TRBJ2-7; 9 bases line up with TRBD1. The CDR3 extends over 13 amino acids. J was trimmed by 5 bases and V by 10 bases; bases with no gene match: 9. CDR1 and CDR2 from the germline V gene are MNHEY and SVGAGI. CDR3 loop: CATGTGLVHEQYF. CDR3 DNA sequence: TGTGCCACCGGGACAGGGTTAGTCCACGAGCAGTACTTC.

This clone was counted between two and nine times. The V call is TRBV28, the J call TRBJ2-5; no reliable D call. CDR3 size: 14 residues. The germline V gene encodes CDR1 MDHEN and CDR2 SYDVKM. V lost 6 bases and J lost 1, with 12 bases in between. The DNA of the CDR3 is TGTGCCAGCAGGAGATCAGGTCTCCAAGAGACCCAGTACTTC. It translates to CASRRSGLQETQYF.

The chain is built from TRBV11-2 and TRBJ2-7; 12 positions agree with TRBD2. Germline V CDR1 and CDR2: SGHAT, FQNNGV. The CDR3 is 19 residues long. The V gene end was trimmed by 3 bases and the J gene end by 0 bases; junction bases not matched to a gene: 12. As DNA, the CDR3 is TGTGCCAGCAGCTTCCTTTTGCCATTGACTAGCGGGGGCTCCTACGAGCAGTACTTC. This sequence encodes CASSFLLPLTSGGSYEQYF.

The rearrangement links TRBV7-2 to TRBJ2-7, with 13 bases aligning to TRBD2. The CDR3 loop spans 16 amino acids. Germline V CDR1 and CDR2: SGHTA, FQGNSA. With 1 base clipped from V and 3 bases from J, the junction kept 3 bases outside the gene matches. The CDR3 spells CASSLEGTSGVYEQYF. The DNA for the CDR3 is TGTGCCAGCAGCTTAGAAGGGACTAGCGGGGTCTACGAGCAGTACTTC.

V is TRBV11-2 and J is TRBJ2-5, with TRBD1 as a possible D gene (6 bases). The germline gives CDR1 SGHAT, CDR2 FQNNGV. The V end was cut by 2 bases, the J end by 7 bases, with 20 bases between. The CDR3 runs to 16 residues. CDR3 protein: CASSLIRGPPGGTQYF. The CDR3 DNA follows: TGTGCCAGCAGCTTAATCAGGGGCCCGCCGGGTGGGACCCAGTACTTC.

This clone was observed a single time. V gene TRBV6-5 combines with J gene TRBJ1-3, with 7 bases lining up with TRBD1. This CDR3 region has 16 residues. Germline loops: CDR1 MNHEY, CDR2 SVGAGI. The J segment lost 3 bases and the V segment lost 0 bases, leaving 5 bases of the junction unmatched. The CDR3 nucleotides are TGTGCCAGCAGTTACTCGAGCGACAGGGATGGAAACACCATATATTTT. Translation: CASSYSSDRDGNTIYF.

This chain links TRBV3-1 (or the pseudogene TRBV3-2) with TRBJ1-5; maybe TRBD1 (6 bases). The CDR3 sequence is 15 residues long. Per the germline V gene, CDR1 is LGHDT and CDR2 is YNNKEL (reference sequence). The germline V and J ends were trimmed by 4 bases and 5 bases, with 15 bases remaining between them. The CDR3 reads CASSPQLDSDQPQHF. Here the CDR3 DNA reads TGTGCCAGCAGCCCGCAATTGGACAGTGATCAGCCCCAGCATTTT.

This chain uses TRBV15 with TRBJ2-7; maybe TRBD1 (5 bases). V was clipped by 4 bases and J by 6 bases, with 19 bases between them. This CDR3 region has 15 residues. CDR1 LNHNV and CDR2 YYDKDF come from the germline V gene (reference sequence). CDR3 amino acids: CATSKQVGPSAEQYF. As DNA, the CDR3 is TGTGCCACCAGCAAACAGGTAGGGCCCTCGGCCGAGCAGTACTTC.

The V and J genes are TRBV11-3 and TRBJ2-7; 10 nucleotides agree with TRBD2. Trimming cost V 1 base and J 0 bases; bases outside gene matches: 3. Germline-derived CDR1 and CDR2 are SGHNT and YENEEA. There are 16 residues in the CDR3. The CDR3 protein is CASSLVSSGGSYEQYF. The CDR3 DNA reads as TGTGCCAGCAGCTTAGTTTCTAGCGGGGGCTCCTACGAGCAGTACTTC.

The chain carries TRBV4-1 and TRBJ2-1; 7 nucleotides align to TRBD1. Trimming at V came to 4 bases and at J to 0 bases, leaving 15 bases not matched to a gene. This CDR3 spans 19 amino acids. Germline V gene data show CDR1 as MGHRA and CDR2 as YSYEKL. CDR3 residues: CASSRAATYRGSSYNEQFF. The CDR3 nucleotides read TGCGCCAGCAGCCGAGCGGCTACTTACAGGGGAAGCTCCTACAATGAGCAGTTCTTC.

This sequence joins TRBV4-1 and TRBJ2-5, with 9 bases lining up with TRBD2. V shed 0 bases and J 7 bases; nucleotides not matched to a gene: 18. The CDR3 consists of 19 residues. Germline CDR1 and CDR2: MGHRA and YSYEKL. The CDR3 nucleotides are TGCGCCAGCAGCCAAGAAGATGGGCTAGCGGGGTGGGGTATTAGGACCCAGTACTTC. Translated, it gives CASSQEDGLAGWGIRTQYF.

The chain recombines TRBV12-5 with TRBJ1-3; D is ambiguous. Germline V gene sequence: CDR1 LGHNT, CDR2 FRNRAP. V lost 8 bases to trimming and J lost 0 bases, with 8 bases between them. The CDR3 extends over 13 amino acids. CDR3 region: CASSPSSGNTIYF. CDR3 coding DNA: TGTGCTAGTTCGCCCAGCTCTGGAAACACCATATATTTT.

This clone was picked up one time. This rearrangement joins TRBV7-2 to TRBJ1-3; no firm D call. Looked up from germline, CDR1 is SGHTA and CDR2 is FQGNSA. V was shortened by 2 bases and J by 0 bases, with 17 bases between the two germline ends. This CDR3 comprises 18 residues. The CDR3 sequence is CASSLYWETSSSGNTIYF. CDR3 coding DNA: TGTGCCAGCAGCTTATATTGGGAGACATCGAGCTCTGGAAACACCATATATTTT. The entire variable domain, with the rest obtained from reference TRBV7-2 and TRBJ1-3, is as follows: GAGVSQSPSNKVTEKGKDVELRCDPISGHTALYWYRQSLGQGLEFLIYFQGNSAPDKSGLPSDRFSAERTGGSVSTLTIQRTQQEDSAVYLCASSLYWETSSSGNTIYFGEGSWLTVV.

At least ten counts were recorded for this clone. DNA of the CDR3: TGTGCCAGCACCATAGACAGGGTCAATCAGCCCCAGCATTTT. Translated: CASTIDRVNQPQHF. The chain combines TRBV2 with TRBJ1-5; 7 positions match TRBD1. V lost 7 bases to trimming and J lost 3 bases; unmatched junction nucleotides: 6. Germline V gene sequence: CDR1 SNHLY, CDR2 FYNNEI. This CDR3 is 14 amino acids long. The whole variable domain, filled in from reference TRBV2 and TRBJ1-5, reads EPEVTQTPSHQVTQMGQEVILRCVPISNHLYFYWYRQILGQKVEFLVSFYNNEISEKSEIFDDQFSVERPDGSNFTLKIRSTKLEDSAMYFCASTIDRVNQPQHFGDGTRLSIL.

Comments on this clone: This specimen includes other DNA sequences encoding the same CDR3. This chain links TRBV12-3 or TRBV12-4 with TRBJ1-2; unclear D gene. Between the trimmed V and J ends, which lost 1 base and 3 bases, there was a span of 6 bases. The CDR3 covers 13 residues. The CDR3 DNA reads TGTGCCAGCAGTTTAGGCCGGGACTATGGCTACACCTTC. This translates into CASSLGRDYGYTF.

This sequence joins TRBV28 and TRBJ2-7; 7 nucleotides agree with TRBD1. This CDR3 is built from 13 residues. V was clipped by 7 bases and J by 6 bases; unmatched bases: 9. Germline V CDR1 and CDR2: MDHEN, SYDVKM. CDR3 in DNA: TGTGCCAGCAACCGGGACAGCGTCCGCGAGCAGTACTTC. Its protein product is CASNRDSVREQYF.

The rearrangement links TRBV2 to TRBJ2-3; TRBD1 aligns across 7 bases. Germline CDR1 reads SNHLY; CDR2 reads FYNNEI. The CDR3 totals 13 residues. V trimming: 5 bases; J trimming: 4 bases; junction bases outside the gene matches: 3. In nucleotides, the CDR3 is TGTGCCAGCAGTAAGACAGGGTCAGATACGCAGTATTTT. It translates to CASSKTGSDTQYF.

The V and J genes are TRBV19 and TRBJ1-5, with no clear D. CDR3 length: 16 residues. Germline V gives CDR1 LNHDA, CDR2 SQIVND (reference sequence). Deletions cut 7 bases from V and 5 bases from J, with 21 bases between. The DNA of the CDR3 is TGTGCCAGTATGAAGATTCCGTTGGGGAGGCATCAGCCCCAGCATTTT. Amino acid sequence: CASMKIPLGRHQPQHF.

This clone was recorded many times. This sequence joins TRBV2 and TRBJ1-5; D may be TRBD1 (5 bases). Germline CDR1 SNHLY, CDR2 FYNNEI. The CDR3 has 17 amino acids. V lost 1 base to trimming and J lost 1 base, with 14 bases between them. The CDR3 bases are TGTGCCAGCAGTGAAGTCAGTCCAGGGTACAGCAATCAGCCCCAGCATTTT. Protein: CASSEVSPGYSNQPQHF.